These 3 T cell receptor beta chains share one sample of origin, sequenced in a study of shared clonotypes between healthy human individuals. TCRdb's table, derived via immunoSEQ multiplex PCR, lists solely in-frame clones and lacks some. The sample yields about 2 million clones, roughly 96% seen once. The source material was naive CD4+ T cells sorted from blood. Subset: CD45RA+ positively selected. These TCRs come from a man between 18 and 35 years old in good health.

V gene TRBV9 combines with J gene TRBJ2-5; D tentatively reads TRBD1 or TRBD2 (5 bases each). In germline, CDR1 is SGDLS, CDR2 YYNGEE. Trimming cost V 2 bases and J 5 bases, with 13 bases left between them. The CDR3 consists of 14 residues. CDR3 residues: CASSVWGLAETQYF. DNA of the CDR3: TGTGCCAGCAGCGTCTGGGGGTTGGCGGAGACCCAGTACTTC.

The chain employs TRBV2 and TRBJ2-1; 7 nucleotides align to TRBD1. CDR1 and CDR2 (germline): SNHLY, FYNNEI. With V trimmed by 8 bases and J by 4 bases, 14 bases remained unmatched. The CDR3 has 16 residues. The CDR3: CASGGGPGQPYNEQFF. CDR3 DNA sequence: TGTGCCAGCGGGGGCGGACCGGGACAGCCTTACAATGAGCAGTTCTTC.

The rearrangement links TRBV5-1 to TRBJ2-5; a possible D gene is TRBD1 (5 bases). Germline V gene sequence: CDR1 SGHRS, CDR2 YFSETQ. V lost 0 bases and J lost 5, with 17 bases in between. The CDR3 consists of 16 residues. The CDR3 is CASSLGGSQLGETQYF. CDR3 bases: TGCGCCAGCAGCTTGGGGGGCAGCCAACTGGGCGAGACCCAGTACTTC. The full variable domain, completed using reference TRBV5-1 and TRBJ2-5, is KAGVTQTPRYLIKTRGQQVTLSCSPISGHRSVSWYQQTPGQGLQFLFEYFSETQRNKGNFPGRFSGRQFSNSRSEMNVSTLELGDSALYLCASSLGGSQLGETQYFGPGTRLLVL.